The following is a T cell receptor (beta chain) sequence with its context. The sample belongs to a study of blood T cell repertoires in COVID-19. At the level of the study: The origin of the acute and convalescent COVID-19 samples was the United States, Italy and Spain.

Trimming pared 6 bases from V and 3 bases from J, leaving 21 bases between. The CDR3 contains 16 residues. Germline loops: CDR1 MNHEY, CDR2 SVGEGT. Profiling relied on immunoSEQ multiplex PCR, and the TCRdb table lists in-frame clones only, not all of them. The repertoire holds under 500,000 clones, with around 89% as singletons. The sample was peripheral blood. The rearrangement uses TRBV6-2 or TRBV6-3 and TRBJ2-7, with D possibly TRBD2 on 6 matching bases. The clonotype originates from a woman aged 25 to 39 with acute or convalescent COVID-19. The CDR3 reads CASSRGLGDPSYEQYF. The DNA for the CDR3 is TGTGCCAGCAGCCGGGGACTTGGAGACCCAAGCTACGAGCAGTACTTC.